These 20 T cell receptor beta chains were all obtained from the same sample, sequenced in a study of blood T cell repertoires in COVID-19 (dated by TCRdb to the early 2020s). The receptor library was made with the immunoSEQ multiplex PCR assay. TCRdb obtained this table from immuneACCESS and retained in-frame rearrangements with V and J assigned. These tables miss some clones; where compared with another copy, unresolved V genes account for less than half of the shortfall, and the remainder is unexplained. The sample table lists over 400,000 clones, 70% to 90% of them with a count of one. About 8.2% of the sample is taken by the ten largest. The specimen sequenced was peripheral blood. These receptors came from a woman aged 45-65 years with COVID-19, enrolled during active disease.

This chain connects TRBV24-1 to TRBJ2-4; D is undetermined. Trimming took off 8 bases at V and 1 base at J, with 5 bases between the two ends. Looked up from germline, CDR1 is KGHDR and CDR2 is SFDVKD. This CDR3 contains 12 residues. Written as DNA, the CDR3 is TGTGCCACCACCTCGGCCAAAAACATTCAGTACTTC. Translation: CATTSAKNIQYF.

The chain couples TRBV7-6 to TRBJ1-1; D uncertain. The CDR3 is made up of 14 amino acids. Germline V CDR1 and CDR2: SGHVS, FNYEAQ. Trimming shortened V by 2 bases and J by 0 bases, and 7 bases separated the two germline ends. The DNA for the CDR3 is TGTGCCAGCAGCTTAAACAGACTGAACACTGAAGCTTTCTTT. Translation: CASSLNRLNTEAFF. Based on the CDR3 plus reference TRBV7-6 and TRBJ1-1, the full variable domain is GAGVSQSPRYKVTKRGQDVALRCDPISGHVSLYWYRQALGQGPEFLTYFNYEAQQDKSGLPNDRFSAERPEGSISTLTIQRTEQRDSAMYRCASSLNRLNTEAFFGQGTRLTVV.

This CDR3 is CASSQDLSGDQPQHF. The CDR3, as DNA: TGTGCCAGCAGCCAAGATCTCAGCGGAGATCAGCCCCAGCATTTT. The chain uses TRBV3-1 (or the pseudogene TRBV3-2) and TRBJ1-5, with D unclear. Germline V gene lookup returns CDR1 LGHDT and CDR2 YNNKEL (reference sequence). Trimming shortened V by 0 bases and J by 5 bases, and 11 bases separated the two germline ends. The CDR3 has 15 amino acids.

DNA of the CDR3: TGCGCCAGCCGACTGCAGGGACAGGGAGGCACTGAAGCTTTCTTT. Translated, it gives CASRLQGQGGTEAFF. This chain connects TRBV5-1 to TRBJ1-1; 9 nucleotides line up with TRBD1. Per germline, CDR1 SGHRS and CDR2 YFSETQ. The J segment lost 4 bases and the V segment lost 7 bases, leaving 11 bases of the junction unmatched. This CDR3 has 15 residues.

The V and J genes are TRBV4-1 and TRBJ2-3; D possibly corresponds to TRBD1 (5 bases). This CDR3 comprises 17 residues. Germline CDR1 is MGHRA and CDR2 is YSYEKL. V was clipped by 0 bases and J by 3 bases, with 16 bases between them. CDR3 DNA: TGCGCCAGCAGCCAAGATAAACAGGCTCTTAGGACAGATACGCAGTATTTT. The encoded protein is CASSQDKQALRTDTQYF.

This chain joins TRBV2 and TRBJ1-2; D is unresolved. The CDR3 runs 16 residues. From germline, CDR1 is SNHLY and CDR2 FYNNEI. V lost 4 bases and J 0 bases, leaving 15 bases between the germline ends. The CDR3 region is CASSVRQLRANYGYTF. The CDR3, as DNA: TGTGCCAGCAGTGTGAGGCAGCTTAGAGCTAACTATGGCTACACCTTC.

Here the CDR3 DNA reads TGTGCCAGCAGCTCGGGACAGGGGCTCACCTACGAGCAGTACTTC. It is translated as CASSSGQGLTYEQYF. V and J are TRBV5-6 and TRBJ2-7; 10 bases align to TRBD1. The CDR3 runs to 15 residues. Trimming cost V 3 bases and J 2 bases; bases outside gene matches: 5. CDR1 and CDR2 from the germline V gene are SGHDT and YYEEEE.

V and J are TRBV10-3 and TRBJ1-4; D is uncertain. V lost 11 bases and J 6 bases, leaving 16 bases between the germline ends. CDR1 is ENHRY and CDR2 is SYGVKD in the germline V gene. The CDR3 is made up of 13 amino acids. CDR3 protein: CAASVSRDEKLFF. The CDR3 DNA sequence: TGTGCCGCCTCCGTTTCGAGGGATGAAAAACTGTTTTTT.

The sample holds a few counts of this clone. The CDR3 protein is CASNGQLRVGDTQYF. The CDR3 coding sequence is TGTGCCAGTAACGGCCAACTGAGGGTAGGAGATACGCAGTATTTT. The gene calls are TRBV19 and TRBJ2-3, with a weak D call TRBD2 (5 bases). Trimming left V 7 bases short and J 5 bases short, with 19 bases between. The CDR3 runs to 15 residues. CDR1 LNHDA and CDR2 SQIVND come from the germline V gene (reference sequence).

This clone showed up just a few times. The chain combines TRBV4-1 with TRBJ2-5, with 8 bases lining up with TRBD2. CDR3 length: 15 amino acids. CDR1 and CDR2 from the germline V gene are MGHRA and YSYEKL. J lost 3 bases, V lost 2 bases, and 5 bases had no gene match. The CDR3 region is CASSQTPLAEETQYF. For the CDR3, the DNA is TGCGCCAGCAGCCAAACACCACTAGCGGAAGAGACCCAGTACTTC.

The V gene is TRBV3-1 (or the pseudogene TRBV3-2), the J gene TRBJ2-1, with TRBD2 matching over 8 bases. Germline CDR1 reads LGHDT; CDR2 reads YNNKEL (reference sequence). The CDR3 contains 16 residues. Trimming took 4 bases from V and 5 from J; bases not matched to a gene: 10. CDR3 bases: TGTGCCAGCAGCCCAGTCGGCCGGGGGGGGAACAATGAGCAGTTCTTC. Its translation is CASSPVGRGGNNEQFF.

This clone was seen more than once but under ten times. V and J are TRBV3-1 (or the pseudogene TRBV3-2) and TRBJ1-2, with 10 bases fitting TRBD1. The CDR3 sequence is 14 residues long. Germline CDR1 reads LGHDT; CDR2 reads YNNKEL (reference sequence). V lost 8 bases to trimming and J lost 7 bases; unmatched junction nucleotides: 10. In DNA form, the CDR3 reads TGTGCCAGCTCCGGGACAGGGGCGCCCGGTGGCTACACCTTC. Translation: CASSGTGAPGGYTF.

The chain joins TRBV30 to TRBJ1-4; D remains ambiguous. CDR3 length: 13 amino acids. V lost 3 bases to trimming and J lost 7 bases, with 12 bases between them. Germline V CDR1 and CDR2: GTSNPN, SVGIG (reference sequence). For the CDR3, the DNA is TGTGCCTGGAGGGACGGGGTCCGTGAAAAACTGTTTTTT. This translates into CAWRDGVREKLFF.

This chain uses TRBV6-2 or TRBV6-3 with TRBJ1-3; no definite D call. The germline V gene has CDR1 MNHEY and CDR2 SVGEGT. This CDR3 has 15 residues. V lost 5 bases and J 8 bases, leaving 19 bases between the germline ends. CDR3 sequence reads: CASSPAKRREDTIYF. CDR3 coding DNA: TGTGCCAGCAGTCCCGCGAAGAGGAGAGAGGACACCATATATTTT.

The chain recombines TRBV7-7 with TRBJ1-3; D unresolved. Per the germline V gene, CDR1 is SSHAT and CDR2 is FNYEAQ (reference sequence). CDR3 size: 15 residues. V lost 1 base to trimming and J lost 2 bases, with 9 bases between them. CDR3 region: CASSLGGRPGNTIYF. The CDR3, as DNA: TGTGCCAGCAGCTTAGGAGGGAGGCCTGGAAACACCATATATTTT.

This clone turned up a few times. CDR3 nucleotide sequence: TGTGCCAGCAGCTTAGTTGGAGATCAGCCCCAGCATTTT. This sequence encodes CASSLVGDQPQHF. The chain employs TRBV7-9 and TRBJ1-5, with no clear D. Between the trimmed V and J ends, which lost 1 base and 5 bases, there was a span of 6 bases. The CDR3 has 13 amino acids. The V gene's germline CDR1 is SEHNR and CDR2 FQNEAQ (reference sequence). Using reference TRBV7-9 and TRBJ1-5 for the parts outside the CDR3, the full variable domain is DTGVSQNPRHKITKRGQNVTFRCDPISEHNRLYWYRQTLGQGPEFLTYFQNEAQLEKSRLLSDRFSAERPKGSFSTLEIQRTEQGDSAMYLCASSLVGDQPQHFGDGTRLSIL.

V is TRBV20-1 and J is TRBJ1-5; D gene unclear. V was cut by 4 bases and J by 2 bases, with 18 bases left in between. Germline V gene data show CDR1 as DFQATT and CDR2 as SNEGSKA (reference sequence). CDR3 size: 16 residues. DNA for the CDR3: TGCAGTGCTATTGAGCGCGCGGGCGGGGGCAATCAGCCCCAGCATTTT. This codes for CSAIERAGGGNQPQHF.

The rearrangement uses TRBV6-5 and TRBJ1-5, with unresolved D. Looked up from germline, CDR1 is MNHEY and CDR2 is SVGAGI. The V end lost 10 bases, the J end lost 4 bases, and 20 bases lay between the germline ends. The length of the CDR3 is 15 residues. The CDR3 loop reads CAIKNLRGFNQPQHF. Written as DNA, the CDR3 is TGTGCCATCAAGAATTTACGGGGTTTTAATCAGCCCCAGCATTTT.

This clone appeared once. The chain couples TRBV10-2 to TRBJ1-1; D remains ambiguous. The germline V gene encodes CDR1 WSHSY and CDR2 SAAADI. The length of the CDR3 is 13 residues. The V end was cut by 3 bases, the J end by 2 bases, with 7 bases between. DNA for the CDR3: TGCGCCAGCAGTGAACAGAGCAACACTGAAGCTTTCTTT. Residues: CASSEQSNTEAFF.

In its sample, this clone was seen once. This chain joins TRBV5-4 and TRBJ1-1; D not certain. The CDR3 sequence is 14 residues long. V gave up 2 bases and J gave up 0 bases, with 8 bases separating them. Per germline, CDR1 SGHNT and CDR2 YYREEE (reference sequence). The CDR3 DNA reads as TGTGCCAGCAGCTTCGAGTCCATGAACACTGAAGCTTTCTTT. Encoded protein: CASSFESMNTEAFF.